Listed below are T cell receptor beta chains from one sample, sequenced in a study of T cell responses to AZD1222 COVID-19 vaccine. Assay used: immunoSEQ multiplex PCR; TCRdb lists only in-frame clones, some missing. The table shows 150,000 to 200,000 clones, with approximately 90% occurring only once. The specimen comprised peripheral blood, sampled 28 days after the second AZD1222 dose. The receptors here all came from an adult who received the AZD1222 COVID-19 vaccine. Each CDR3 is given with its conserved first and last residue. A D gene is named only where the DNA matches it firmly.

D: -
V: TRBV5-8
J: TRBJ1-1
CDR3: CASSFRQLNTEAFF

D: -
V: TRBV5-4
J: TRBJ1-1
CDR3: CASSPGQGGGTEAFF

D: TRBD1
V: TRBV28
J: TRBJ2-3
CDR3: CASRGGQGASDTQYF

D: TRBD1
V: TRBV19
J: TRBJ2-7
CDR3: CASSTAGGVYEQYF

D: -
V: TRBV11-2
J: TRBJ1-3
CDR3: CASSLANRMPGNTIYF

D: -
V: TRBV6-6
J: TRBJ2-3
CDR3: CASSGRITDTQYF

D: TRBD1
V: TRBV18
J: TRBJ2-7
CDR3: CASSPGTGTYEQYF

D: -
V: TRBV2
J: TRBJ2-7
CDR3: CASSLGGSVTYEQYF

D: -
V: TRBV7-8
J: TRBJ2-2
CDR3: CASSLNSDPNTGELFF

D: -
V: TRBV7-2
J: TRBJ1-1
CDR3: CASSFWDTEAFF

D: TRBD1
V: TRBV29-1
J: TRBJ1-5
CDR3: CSVGQGRQPQHF

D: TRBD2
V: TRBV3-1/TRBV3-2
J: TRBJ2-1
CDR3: CASSQDPGLGSNEQFF

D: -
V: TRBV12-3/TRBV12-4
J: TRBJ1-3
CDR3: CASSPTSRNTIYF

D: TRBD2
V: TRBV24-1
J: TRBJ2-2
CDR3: CATSDPQGSGYSFGELFF

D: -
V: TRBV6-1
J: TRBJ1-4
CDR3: CASSEYGGPSYEKLFF

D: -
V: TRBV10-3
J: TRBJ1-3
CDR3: CAISENWGDGNTIYF

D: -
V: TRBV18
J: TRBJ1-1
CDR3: CASSPSQGNTEAFF

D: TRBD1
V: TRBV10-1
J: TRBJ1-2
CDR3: CASSESQGNGYTF

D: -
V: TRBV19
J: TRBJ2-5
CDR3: CASSRGFGETQYF

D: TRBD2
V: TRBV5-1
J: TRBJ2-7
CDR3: CASSLDLGLAGDYEQYF

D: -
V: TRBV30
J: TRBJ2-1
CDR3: CAWSVQRYNEQFF

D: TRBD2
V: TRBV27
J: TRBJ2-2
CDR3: CASSPRTRGTGELFF

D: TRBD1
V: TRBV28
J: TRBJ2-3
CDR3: CASSSPGQTDTQYF

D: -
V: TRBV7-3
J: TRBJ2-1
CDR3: CASSSGSGVDEQFF

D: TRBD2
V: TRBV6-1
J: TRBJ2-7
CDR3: CASSERTSGLNEQYF

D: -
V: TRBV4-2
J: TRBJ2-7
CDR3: CASSQEGAGLSYEQYF

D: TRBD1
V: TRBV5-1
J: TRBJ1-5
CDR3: CASSEQGAGQPQHF

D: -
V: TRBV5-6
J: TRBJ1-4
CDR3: CASSGGREPNEKLFF

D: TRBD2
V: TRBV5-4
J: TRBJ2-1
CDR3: CASSPETGTSNFF

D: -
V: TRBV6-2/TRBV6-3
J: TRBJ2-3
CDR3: CASSYGQDTQYF

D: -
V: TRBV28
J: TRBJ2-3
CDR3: CASSTQRATDTQYF

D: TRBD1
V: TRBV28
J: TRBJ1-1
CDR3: CASSSQGKNTEAFF

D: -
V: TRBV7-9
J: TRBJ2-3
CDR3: CASSSILGGTQYF

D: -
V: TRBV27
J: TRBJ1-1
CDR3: CASSFLGGGTEAFF

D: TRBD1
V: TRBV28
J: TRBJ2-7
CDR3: CASSLKHDREYEQYF

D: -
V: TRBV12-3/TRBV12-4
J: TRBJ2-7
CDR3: CASNRASYEQYF

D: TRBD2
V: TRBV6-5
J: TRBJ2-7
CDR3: CASSQGTSGSREQYF

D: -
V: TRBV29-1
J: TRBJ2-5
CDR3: CSVAGQETQYF

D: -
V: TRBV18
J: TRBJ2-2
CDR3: CASSSGRTNTGELFF

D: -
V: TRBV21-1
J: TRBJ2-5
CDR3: CASSFRLAGVSTQYF

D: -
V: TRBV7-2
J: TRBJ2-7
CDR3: CASSPRTHAGSYEQYF

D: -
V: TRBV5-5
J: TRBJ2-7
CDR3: CASSVGGPTYEQYF

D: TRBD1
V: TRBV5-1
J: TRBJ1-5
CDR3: CASSPSPGVTGGLNQPQHF

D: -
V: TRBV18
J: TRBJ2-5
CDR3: CASSPRELDEYF

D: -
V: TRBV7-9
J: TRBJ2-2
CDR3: CASSRSWDLEGTGELFF

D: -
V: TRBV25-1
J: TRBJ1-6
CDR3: CASSEGREYSPLHF

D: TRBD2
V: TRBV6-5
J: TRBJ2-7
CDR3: CASRTKLAGGAEQYF

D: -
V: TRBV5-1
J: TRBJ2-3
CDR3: CASSLEQGGTDTQYF

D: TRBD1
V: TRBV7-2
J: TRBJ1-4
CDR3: CASSDSGTGDEKLFF

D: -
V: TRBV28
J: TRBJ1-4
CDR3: CASCAPNEKLFF

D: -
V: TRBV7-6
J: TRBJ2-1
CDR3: CASSLAPQESYNEQFF

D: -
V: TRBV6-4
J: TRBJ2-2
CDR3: CASSALSDTGELFF

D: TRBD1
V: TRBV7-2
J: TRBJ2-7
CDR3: CASSIGTDSSYEQYF

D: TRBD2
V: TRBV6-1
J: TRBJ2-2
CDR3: CASTRVLAGTGELFF

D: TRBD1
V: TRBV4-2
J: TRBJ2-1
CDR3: CASSQVKGGSLGEQFF